A selection of T cell receptor beta chains follows, all from one sample in a study of cytomegalovirus exposure and HLA in healthy donors. The repertoire was sequenced with immunoSEQ multiplex PCR; TCRdb's copy has only in-frame clones and lacks some. The data show 60,000 to 85,000 clones, with around 78% seen just once and under 4% held by the top ten. Sample: PBMCs. The origin of the receptors is a man aged 40-49 years in good health and CMV-seronegative. CDR3s include the opening cysteine and the closing phenylalanine or tryptophan. A D gene is named only where the DNA matches it firmly. Clone size is stated in some rows and not others, as once, few, many or a class when expanded.

J,V,size,D,CDR3,DNA
TRBJ1-1,TRBV5-1,.,.,CASGLVAGARTEAFF,TGCGCCAGCGGCTTGGTAGCTGGGGCACGGACTGAAGCTTTCTTT
TRBJ1-2,TRBV30,few,.,CAWGHFGYTF,TGTGCCTGGGGACACTTTGGCTACACCTTC
TRBJ2-5,TRBV5-4,.,.,CASSLGLSQETQYF,TGTGCCAGCAGCCTTGGACTCTCCCAAGAGACCCAGTACTTC
TRBJ2-5,TRBV11-2,.,TRBD1,CASKEGGVTGETQYF,TGTGCCAGCAAAGAAGGGGGCGTAACTGGGGAGACCCAGTACTTC
TRBJ1-6,TRBV5-5,.,TRBD1,CASSPLVQGTANSPLHF,TGTGCCAGCAGCCCATTGGTGCAGGGGACAGCAAATTCACCCCTCCACTTT
TRBJ1-1,TRBV10-1,.,.,CASSEQGLNTEAFF,TGCGCCAGCAGTGAGCAGGGCTTGAACACTGAAGCTTTCTTT
TRBJ1-3,TRBV6-6,.,TRBD1,CASSPTIQGTSTIYF,TGTGCCAGCAGTCCGACCATACAGGGGACCAGCACCATATATTTT
TRBJ1-4,TRBV21-1,.,.,CASSKNTVINEKLFF,TGTGCCAGCAGCAAAAATACAGTTATTAATGAAAAACTGTTTTTT
TRBJ1-5,TRBV7-2,.,.,CASSLGGGMNQPQHF,TGTGCCAGCAGCTTAGGAGGAGGAATGAATCAGCCCCAGCATTTT
TRBJ1-5,TRBV19,few,TRBD1,CASRIQGARNQPQHF,TGTGCCAGTAGGATCCAGGGGGCTCGCAATCAGCCCCAGCATTTT
TRBJ1-3,TRBV30,.,.,CAWFGDVSGNTIYF,TGTGCCTGGTTTGGAGACGTCTCTGGAAACACCATATATTTT
TRBJ2-7,TRBV7-3,.,.,CASSRSVGAQYEQYF,TGTGCCAGCAGCCGATCAGTTGGGGCGCAGTACGAGCAGTACTTC
TRBJ1-4,TRBV5-6,.,.,CASSLGSGKLFF,TGTGCCAGCAGCTTGGGATCGGGAAAACTGTTTTTT
TRBJ2-7,TRBV6-5,.,TRBD2,CASRSGTSGIYEQYF,TGTGCCAGCAGGTCCGGGACTAGCGGTATCTACGAGCAGTACTTC
TRBJ1-5,TRBV18,.,.,CASSPFQGWDSNQPQHF,TGTGCCAGCTCACCCTTCCAGGGGTGGGATAGCAATCAGCCCCAGCATTTT
TRBJ1-1,TRBV19,.,.,CASRDGQLNTEAFF,TGTGCCAGTAGGGATGGACAGCTTAACACTGAAGCTTTCTTT
TRBJ2-1,TRBV7-2,.,TRBD1,CASSLGVGGKRQGHNEQFF,TGTGCCAGCAGCTTAGGGGTAGGGGGCAAGCGACAGGGGCACAATGAGCAGTTCTTC
TRBJ1-1,TRBV5-1,.,.,CASSLQGRGGGIGGTEAFF,TGCGCCAGCAGCTTGCAGGGGCGGGGGGGCGGAATCGGCGGCACTGAAGCTTTCTTT
TRBJ2-7,TRBV10-3,.,.,CAISETTPSYEQYF,TGTGCCATCAGTGAGACAACACCTAGCTACGAGCAGTACTTC
TRBJ2-6,TRBV4-2,.,.,CASSQGTVSGANVLTF,TGTGCCAGCAGCCAAGGGACAGTCTCTGGGGCCAACGTCCTGACTTTC
TRBJ1-4,TRBV19,few,.,CASSWPFGKKLFF,TGTGCCAGTAGCTGGCCCTTCGGGAAAAAACTGTTTTTT
TRBJ1-1,TRBV9,few,.,CASSVVPRAEAFF,TGTGCCAGCAGCGTAGTCCCTCGAGCTGAAGCTTTCTTT
TRBJ1-1,TRBV5-4,.,.,CASSLGSGGSAAFF,TGTGCCAGCAGCTTGGGTTCGGGGGGGAGTGCAGCTTTCTTT
TRBJ2-5,TRBV19,.,.,CASRPEQGLETQYF,TGTGCCAGTAGGCCTGAACAGGGCTTGGAGACCCAGTACTTC
TRBJ1-5,TRBV7-2,few,.,CASSDRQLSNQPQHF,TGTGCCAGCAGCGACCGACAGTTAAGCAATCAGCCCCAGCATTTT
TRBJ2-2,TRBV9,once,TRBD1,CASSDGQGFGRELFF,TGTGCCAGCAGTGACGGACAGGGGTTCGGTCGGGAGCTGTTTTTT
TRBJ2-7,TRBV28,.,.,CASSRTVYEQYF,TGTGCCAGCAGTCGGACAGTGTACGAGCAGTACTTC
TRBJ2-3,TRBV18,.,.,CASSRNSNTDTQYF,TGTGCCAGCTCACGGAATAGCAACACTGATACGCAGTATTTT
TRBJ2-5,TRBV7-9,few,.,CASSSRQAMGTQYF,TGTGCCAGCAGTTCCCGACAGGCCATGGGGACCCAGTACTTC
TRBJ2-3,TRBV5-1,once,.,CASSSGQSLGDTQYF,TGCGCCAGCAGCTCTGGACAGTCTTTGGGGGATACGCAGTATTTT
TRBJ1-5,TRBV19,.,.,CASSIEWEGTDQPQHF,TGTGCCAGTAGTATAGAATGGGAGGGGACGGATCAGCCCCAGCATTTT
TRBJ1-5,TRBV11-2,.,.,CASSLVRGQPQHF,TGTGCCAGCAGCTTAGTTCGGGGTCAGCCCCAGCATTTT
TRBJ2-7,TRBV5-1,.,TRBD1,CASSLNLGQASFYEQYF,TGCGCCAGCAGCTTAAACCTTGGACAGGCAAGCTTCTACGAGCAGTACTTC
TRBJ2-7,TRBV10-3,.,TRBD1,CAISRSGTETYEQYF,TGTGCCATCAGTCGATCCGGGACAGAAACCTACGAGCAGTACTTC
TRBJ2-7,TRBV10-2,.,TRBD1,CASSEPGQGSYEQYF,TGCGCCAGCAGTGAGCCCGGACAGGGTTCCTACGAGCAGTACTTC
TRBJ2-3,TRBV18,.,.,CASSQSQGPTDTQYF,TGTGCCAGCTCACAGTCCCAGGGTCCCACAGATACGCAGTATTTT
TRBJ2-1,TRBV11-1,once,TRBD2,CASSLNGASGLLDEQFF,TGTGCCAGCAGTCTCAACGGGGCTAGCGGACTTCTCGATGAGCAGTTCTTC
TRBJ2-7,TRBV6-1,.,.,CASSEQVRTYEQYF,TGTGCCAGCAGTGAACAGGTCCGGACCTACGAGCAGTACTTC
TRBJ2-1,TRBV7-3,.,TRBD1,CASSFGTDNEQFF,TGTGCCAGCAGCTTTGGGACAGACAATGAGCAGTTCTTC
TRBJ1-6,TRBV2,.,.,CASSDEEKRTNSPLHF,TGTGCCAGCAGTGATGAGGAAAAGAGAACAAATTCACCCCTCCACTTT
TRBJ2-2,TRBV5-1,.,.,CASSLDSYQLFF,TGCGCCAGCAGCCTAGACAGTTATCAGCTGTTTTTT
TRBJ2-3,TRBV11-2,.,.,CARSLGGWGRTDTQYF,TGTGCCCGCAGCTTAGGTGGTTGGGGGCGAACAGATACGCAGTATTTT
TRBJ1-4,TRBV9,.,.,CASSVLSQANEKLFF,TGTGCCAGCAGCGTATTGTCACAAGCTAATGAAAAACTGTTTTTT
TRBJ2-1,TRBV5-1,.,TRBD1,CASSSEGQGWNEQFF,TGCGCCAGCAGCTCCGAGGGACAGGGTTGGAATGAGCAGTTCTTC
TRBJ2-5,TRBV30,once,.,CAWSPPGRRETQYF,TGTGCCTGGAGTCCACCAGGGCGTAGAGAGACCCAGTACTTC
TRBJ2-3,TRBV5-1,.,TRBD2,CASSWTSGSLTDTQYF,TGCGCCAGCAGCTGGACTAGCGGGTCCCTCACAGATACGCAGTATTTT
TRBJ1-1,TRBV5-1,.,.,CASSENTAGVTEAFF,TGCGCCAGCAGCGAGAATACGGCAGGGGTCACTGAAGCTTTCTTT
TRBJ1-5,TRBV28,.,TRBD1,CASSGQGSVQPQHF,TGTGCCAGCAGTGGACAGGGGTCCGTTCAGCCCCAGCATTTT
TRBJ2-7,TRBV4-1,.,.,CASSQEQASSYEQYF,TGCGCCAGCAGCCAAGAGCAAGCGAGCTCCTACGAGCAGTACTTC
TRBJ1-2,TRBV4-2,once,TRBD1,CASSLGDSDSSYGYTF,TGTGCCAGCAGCCTCGGGGACAGCGACTCTTCCTATGGCTACACCTTC